This T cell receptor (beta chain) was retrieved from a study of shared clonotypes between healthy human individuals. Assay: immunoSEQ multiplex PCR; the TCRdb copy retains only in-frame clones and omits some. The sample has under 1,100,000 clones, under 80% seen once; the top ten hold about 1.5%. CDR1 and CDR2 from the germline V gene are SEHNR and FQNEAQ (reference sequence). The CDR3 totals 12 residues. The V and J ends lost 5 bases and 10 bases, in that order; junction bases with no gene match: 1. V gene TRBV7-9 combines with J gene TRBJ1-4; 10 positions agree with TRBD1. The TCR comes from a man aged 18 to 30 in good health. The material sequenced was memory CD4+ T cells sorted from blood. Stated subset: CD45RA-negative fraction. CDR3 DNA sequence: TGTGCCAGCAGCCGGGACAGGGGAAAACTGTTTTTT. It translates to CASSRDRGKLFF.